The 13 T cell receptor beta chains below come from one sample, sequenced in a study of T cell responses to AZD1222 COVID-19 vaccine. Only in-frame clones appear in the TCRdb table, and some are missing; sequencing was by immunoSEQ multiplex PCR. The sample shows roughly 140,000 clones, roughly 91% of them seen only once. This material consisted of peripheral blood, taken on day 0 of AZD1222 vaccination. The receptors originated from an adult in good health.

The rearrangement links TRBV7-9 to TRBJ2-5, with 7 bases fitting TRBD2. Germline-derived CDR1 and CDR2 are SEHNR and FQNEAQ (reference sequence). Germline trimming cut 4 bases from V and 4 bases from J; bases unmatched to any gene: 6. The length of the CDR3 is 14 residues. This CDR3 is CASSSVAGIETQYF. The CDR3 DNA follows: TGTGCCAGCAGCTCGGTAGCGGGCATAGAGACCCAGTACTTC.

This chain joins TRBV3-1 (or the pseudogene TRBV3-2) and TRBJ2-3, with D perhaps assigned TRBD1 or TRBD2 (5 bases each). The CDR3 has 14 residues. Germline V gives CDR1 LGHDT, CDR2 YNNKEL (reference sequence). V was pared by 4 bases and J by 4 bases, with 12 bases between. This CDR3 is CASSRGTTADTQYF. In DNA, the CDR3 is TGTGCCAGCAGCCGAGGGACGACCGCAGATACGCAGTATTTT.

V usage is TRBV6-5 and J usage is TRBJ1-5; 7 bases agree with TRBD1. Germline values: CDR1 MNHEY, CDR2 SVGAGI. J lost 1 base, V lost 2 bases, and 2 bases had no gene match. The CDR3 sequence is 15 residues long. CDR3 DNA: TGTGCCAGCAGTTACGGGGGACAGAGCAATCAGCCCCAGCATTTT. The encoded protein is CASSYGGQSNQPQHF.

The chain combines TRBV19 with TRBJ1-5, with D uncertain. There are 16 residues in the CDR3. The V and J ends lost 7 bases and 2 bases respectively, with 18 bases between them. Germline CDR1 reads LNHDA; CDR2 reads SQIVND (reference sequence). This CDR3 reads CASKPLGRRRNQPQHF. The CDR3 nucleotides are TGTGCCAGTAAGCCCCTAGGGCGGAGGCGCAATCAGCCCCAGCATTTT.

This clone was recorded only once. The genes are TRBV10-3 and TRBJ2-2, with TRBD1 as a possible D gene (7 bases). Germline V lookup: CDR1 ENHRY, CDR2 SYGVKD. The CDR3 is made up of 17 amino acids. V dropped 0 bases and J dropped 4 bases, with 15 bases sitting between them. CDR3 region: CAISESGYRGGTGELFF. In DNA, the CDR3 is TGTGCCATCAGTGAGTCGGGGTACAGGGGAGGCACCGGGGAGCTGTTTTTT.

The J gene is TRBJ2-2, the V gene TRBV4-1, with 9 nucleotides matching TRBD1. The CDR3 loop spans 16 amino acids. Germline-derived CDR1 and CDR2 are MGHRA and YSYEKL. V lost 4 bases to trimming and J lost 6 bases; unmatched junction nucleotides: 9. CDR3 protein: CASSPRGQGRPGELFF. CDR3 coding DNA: TGCGCCAGCAGCCCCAGAGGACAGGGGCGGCCCGGGGAGCTGTTTTTT.

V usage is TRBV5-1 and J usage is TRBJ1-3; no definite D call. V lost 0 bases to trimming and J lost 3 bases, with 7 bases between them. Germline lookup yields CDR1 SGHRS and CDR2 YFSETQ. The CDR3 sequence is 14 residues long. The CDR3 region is CASSLAGFGNTIYF. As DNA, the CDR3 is TGCGCCAGCAGCTTGGCGGGTTTTGGAAACACCATATATTTT.

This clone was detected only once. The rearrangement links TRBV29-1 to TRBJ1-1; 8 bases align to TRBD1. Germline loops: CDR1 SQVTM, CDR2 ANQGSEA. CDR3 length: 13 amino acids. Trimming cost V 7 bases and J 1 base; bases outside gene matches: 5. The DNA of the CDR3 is TGCAGCGCGCAGGGGGCAGGGAACACTGAAGCTTTCTTT. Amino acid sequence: CSAQGAGNTEAFF.

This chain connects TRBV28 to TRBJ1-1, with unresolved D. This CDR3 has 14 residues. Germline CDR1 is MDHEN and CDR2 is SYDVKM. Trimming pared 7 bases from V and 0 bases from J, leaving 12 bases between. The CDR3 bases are TGTGCCAGCATTGACCCGATCATGAACACTGAAGCTTTCTTT. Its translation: CASIDPIMNTEAFF.

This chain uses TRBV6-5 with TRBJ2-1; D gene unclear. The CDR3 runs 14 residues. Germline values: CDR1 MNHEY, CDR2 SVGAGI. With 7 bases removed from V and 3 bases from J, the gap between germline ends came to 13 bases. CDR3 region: CASKRYGDYNEQFF. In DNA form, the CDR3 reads TGTGCCAGCAAAAGGTACGGAGACTACAATGAGCAGTTCTTC.

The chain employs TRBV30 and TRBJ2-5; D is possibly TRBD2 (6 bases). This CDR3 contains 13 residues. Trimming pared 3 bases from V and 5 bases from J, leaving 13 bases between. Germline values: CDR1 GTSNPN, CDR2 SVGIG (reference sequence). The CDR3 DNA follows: TGTGCCTGGAGCGGCGGGATTTGGGAGACCCAGTACTTC. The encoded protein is CAWSGGIWETQYF. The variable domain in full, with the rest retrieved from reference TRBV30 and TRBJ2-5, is SQTIHQWPATLVQPVGSPLSLECTVEGTSNPNLYWYRQAAGRGLQLLFYSVGIGQISSEVPQNLSASRPQDRQFILSSKKLLLSDSGFYLCAWSGGIWETQYFGPGTRLLVL.

This CDR3 reads CASSRENEQFF. As DNA, the CDR3 is TGTGCCAGCAGCCGGGAGAATGAGCAGTTCTTC. V gene TRBV12-3 or TRBV12-4 combines with J gene TRBJ2-1; D might be TRBD2 (6 bases). CDR3 length equals 11 residues. Deletions cut 6 bases from V and 7 bases from J, with 7 bases between.

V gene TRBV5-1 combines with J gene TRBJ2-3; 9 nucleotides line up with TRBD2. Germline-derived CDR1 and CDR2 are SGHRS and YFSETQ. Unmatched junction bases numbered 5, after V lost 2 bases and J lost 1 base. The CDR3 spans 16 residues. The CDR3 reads CASSFRGGVGTDTQYF. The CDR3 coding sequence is TGCGCCAGCAGCTTTCGCGGGGGGGTAGGCACAGATACGCAGTATTTT.